The clone carrying this T cell receptor beta chain turned up a few times. What it binds is unknown. This sample was taken from a study of blood T cells in healthy people across ages. In germline, CDR1 is SGHVS, CDR2 FQNEAQ. The CDR3 contains 13 residues. Regarding the study as a whole: Strong correlation existed between TCR beta diversity and naive T cell percentage.

A second PCR, run for about 7 to 12 cycles, used a sample-barcoded 5' primer plus a J-beta primer mix. Using its own MiXCR run on the 5' RACE reads, TCRdb lists one record per CDR3 protein. The table lists about 780,000 distinct CDR3 sequences, about 45% of them singletons. This clonotype originated in a man at least 80 years old in good health. The J gene is TRBJ2-4, the V gene TRBV7-8, with D hard to call. The assigned J gene may be wrong: the sequence end matches TRBJ2-5 better. The specimen sequenced was blood. For the CDR3, the DNA is TGTGCCAGCAGCCTCCCGAGTTTGGAGACCCAGTACTTC. Translating it yields CASSLPSLETQYF.